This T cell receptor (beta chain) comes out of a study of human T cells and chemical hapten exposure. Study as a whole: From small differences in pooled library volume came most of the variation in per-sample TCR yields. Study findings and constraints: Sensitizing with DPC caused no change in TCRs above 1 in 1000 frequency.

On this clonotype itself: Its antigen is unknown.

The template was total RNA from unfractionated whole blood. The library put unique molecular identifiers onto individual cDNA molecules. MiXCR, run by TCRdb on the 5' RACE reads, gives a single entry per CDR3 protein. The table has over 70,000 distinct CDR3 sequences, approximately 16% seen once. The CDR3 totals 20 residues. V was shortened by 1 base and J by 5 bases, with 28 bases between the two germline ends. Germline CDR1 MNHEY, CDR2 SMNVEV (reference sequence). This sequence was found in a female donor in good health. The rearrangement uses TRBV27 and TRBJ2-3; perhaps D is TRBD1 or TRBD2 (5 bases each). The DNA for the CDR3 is TGTGCCAGCAGTTTATACCATCCCACAACGGGGCTACTAAAGGGAGATACGCAGTATTTT. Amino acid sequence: CASSLYHPTTGLLKGDTQYF.